Shown below are 29 T cell receptor beta chains from a single sample sequenced in a study of blood T cell repertoires in COVID-19. Clones were read by immunoSEQ multiplex PCR, and TCRdb kept only the in-frame ones, dropping some. Among about 170,000 clones listed, over 80% were seen once. The sequencing input was peripheral blood. Receptors originate from a woman in her seventies with acute or convalescent COVID-19.

This clone was observed once. The V call is TRBV6-5, the J call TRBJ2-7; 13 bases match TRBD2. CDR3 length: 15 residues. After removal of 5 bases from V and 3 bases from J, the junction contained 4 bases not matched to a gene. Germline CDR1 and CDR2: MNHEY and SVGAGI. CDR3 sequence: CASSPGLAGDYEQYF. The CDR3 DNA sequence: TGTGCCAGCAGTCCAGGACTAGCGGGAGACTACGAGCAGTACTTC.

This clone was counted between two and nine times. J is TRBJ1-1 and V is TRBV29-1; TRBD1 matches 8 bases. Per germline, CDR1 SQVTM and CDR2 ANQGSEA. The CDR3 spans 14 residues. Losses at the gene ends were 6 bases for V and 5 bases for J; bases not matched to a gene: 11. In nucleotides, the CDR3 is TGCAGCGTCCACGTTACAGGGGGTAAAACTGAAGCTTTCTTT. Its protein is CSVHVTGGKTEAFF. The variable domain in full, completed from reference TRBV29-1 and TRBJ1-1, reads SAVISQKPSRDICQRGTSLTIQCQVDSQVTMMFWYRQQPGQSLTLIATANQGSEATYESGFVIDKFPISRPNLTFSTLTVSNMSPEDSSIYLCSVHVTGGKTEAFFGQGTRLTVV.

The gene calls are TRBV25-1 and TRBJ1-2; 7 nucleotides line up with TRBD1. J gave up 8 bases and V 4 bases, and 13 bases lay outside the gene matches. CDR1 and CDR2 from the germline V gene are MGHDK and SYGVNS. CDR3 length equals 15 residues. The CDR3 loop is CASSVRTGDRLGYTF. CDR3 in DNA: TGTGCCAGCAGTGTACGCACAGGGGACCGGTTAGGCTACACCTTC.

The genes are TRBV4-1 and TRBJ1-3; 8 nucleotides agree with TRBD1. The CDR3 contains 16 residues. Germline-derived CDR1 and CDR2 are MGHRA and YSYEKL. V dropped 1 base and J dropped 4; count of bases not matched to a gene: 6. The CDR3 DNA follows: TGCGCCAGCAGCCAAGTGAGGACAGGGAGAGGAAACACCATATATTTT. This sequence encodes CASSQVRTGRGNTIYF.

V gene TRBV7-2 combines with J gene TRBJ2-1; TRBD2 agrees at 13 bases. The CDR3 length is 17 residues. V gave up 0 bases and J gave up 10 bases; unmatched junction bases: 9. From germline, CDR1 is SGHTA and CDR2 FQGNSA. CDR3 DNA sequence: TGTGCCAGCAGCTTAGCGCTTTCGGGACTAGCGGGGAGGGAGCAGTTCTTC. Encoded protein: CASSLALSGLAGREQFF. Using reference TRBV7-2 and TRBJ2-1 for the parts outside the CDR3, the full variable domain is GAGVSQSPSNKVTEKGKDVELRCDPISGHTALYWYRQSLGQGLEFLIYFQGNSAPDKSGLPSDRFSAERTGGSVSTLTIQRTQQEDSAVYLCASSLALSGLAGREQFFGPGTRLTVL.

The chain is built from TRBV7-8 and TRBJ2-3; D might be TRBD2 (6 bases). Between the trimmed V and J ends, which lost 6 bases and 0 bases, there was a span of 10 bases. The CDR3 is 14 residues long. Looked up from germline, CDR1 is SGHVS and CDR2 is FQNEAQ. The CDR3 DNA reads TGTGCCAGCAGAACCGGGACTAGCACAGATACGCAGTATTTT. Amino acid sequence: CASRTGTSTDTQYF.

The chain couples TRBV2 to TRBJ1-1; TRBD1 aligns across 8 bases. The V segment lost 5 bases and the J segment 9 bases; nucleotides outside the gene matches: 11. There are 14 residues in the CDR3. The germline CDR1 and CDR2 sequences are SNHLY and FYNNEI. For the CDR3, the DNA is TGTGCCAGCAGTCTCAGTGGACAGGGCGCCAAAGCTTTCTTT. Its translation: CASSLSGQGAKAFF.

The CDR3 loop reads CASSEGSGGGAETQYF. DNA for the CDR3: TGTGCCAGCAGTGAAGGGTCCGGCGGGGGGGCAGAGACCCAGTACTTC. The V and J genes are TRBV6-1 and TRBJ2-5, with 9 bases aligning to TRBD2. Germline CDR1 is MNHNS and CDR2 is SASEGT. Trimming removed 1 base from V and 4 bases from J; junction bases left unmatched: 7. This CDR3 has 16 residues.

A few counts support this clone. The V gene is TRBV2, the J gene TRBJ1-6, with a tentative D call TRBD1 (6 bases). The CDR3 has 15 residues. CDR1 is SNHLY, CDR2 FYNNEI, per germline. V gave up 7 bases and J gave up 9 bases, with 19 bases separating them. This chain's CDR3 is CASKGQPPRSSPLHF. For the CDR3, the DNA is TGTGCCAGCAAAGGACAGCCGCCCCGTAGTTCACCCCTCCACTTT.

This sequence joins TRBV5-4 and TRBJ2-2; D is ambiguous. Germline V gene lookup returns CDR1 SGHNT and CDR2 YYREEE (reference sequence). The CDR3 consists of 14 residues. The germline V and J ends were trimmed by 4 bases and 1 base, with 8 bases remaining between them. CDR3 loop: CASSQVMNTGELFF. CDR3 coding DNA: TGTGCCAGCAGCCAGGTGATGAACACCGGGGAGCTGTTTTTT.

The chain is built from TRBV15 and TRBJ2-5; 12 bases line up with TRBD2. Trimming at V came to 1 base and at J to 5 bases, leaving 8 bases not matched to a gene. The length of the CDR3 is 17 residues. The V gene's germline CDR1 is LNHNV and CDR2 YYDKDF (reference sequence). The CDR3 sequence: CATSRGTTSGSMETQYF. In DNA form, the CDR3 reads TGTGCCACCAGCAGAGGAACGACTAGCGGGAGTATGGAGACCCAGTACTTC.

This clone was observed once. In DNA, the CDR3 is TGTGCCAGCAGCTTATCGCCCGGACTAGCGGGGGGTGAGCAGTTCTTC. This sequence encodes CASSLSPGLAGGEQFF. The chain couples TRBV7-2 to TRBJ2-1; 14 bases map to TRBD2. V was pared by 2 bases and J by 9 bases, with 6 bases of the junction left unmatched. This CDR3 is built from 16 residues. Germline V CDR1 and CDR2: SGHTA, FQGNSA. Combining the CDR3 with reference TRBV7-2 and TRBJ2-1 gives the whole variable domain GAGVSQSPSNKVTEKGKDVELRCDPISGHTALYWYRQSLGQGLEFLIYFQGNSAPDKSGLPSDRFSAERTGGSVSTLTIQRTQQEDSAVYLCASSLSPGLAGGEQFFGPGTRLTVL.

J is TRBJ1-4 and V is TRBV28; maybe TRBD1 (5 bases). CDR3 size: 15 residues. Germline CDR1 is MDHEN and CDR2 is SYDVKM. V was cut by 5 bases and J by 5 bases, with 15 bases left in between. The CDR3 loop is CASSISKGINEKLFF. The CDR3 coding sequence is TGTGCCAGCAGTATCTCCAAGGGGATAAATGAAAAACTGTTTTTT. Filled out from reference TRBV28 and TRBJ1-4, the complete variable domain reads DVKVTQSSRYLVKRTGEKVFLECVQDMDHENMFWYRQDPGLGLRLIYFSYDVKMKEKGDIPEGYSVSREKKERFSLILESASTNQTSMYLCASSISKGINEKLFFGSGTQLSVL.

The chain carries TRBV5-1 and TRBJ2-1; TRBD2 agrees at 11 bases. CDR3 length: 19 amino acids. After removal of 4 bases from V and 1 base from J, the junction contained 13 bases not matched to a gene. Germline V CDR1 and CDR2: SGHRS, YFSETQ. The CDR3 reads CASSKPGTSGPPSYNEQFF. In DNA, the CDR3 is TGCGCCAGCAGCAAACCCGGGACTAGCGGACCCCCTTCCTACAATGAGCAGTTCTTC.

The rearrangement links TRBV28 to TRBJ2-2, with TRBD1 matching 7 bases. After removal of 5 bases from V and 4 bases from J, the junction contained 10 bases not matched to a gene. CDR3 length: 16 residues. The germline CDR1 and CDR2 sequences are MDHEN and SYDVKM. The CDR3 nucleotides read TGTGCCAGCAGTCGGTGGGGAAACAGGGGCACCGGGGAGCTGTTTTTT. It encodes CASSRWGNRGTGELFF.

The V call is TRBV5-1, the J call TRBJ1-2; D may be TRBD1 (5 bases). V was shortened by 0 bases and J by 4 bases, with 13 bases between the two germline ends. CDR1 SGHRS and CDR2 YFSETQ come from the germline V gene. CDR3 length: 15 residues. CDR3 amino acids: CASSLEAGQVYGYTF. In DNA form, the CDR3 reads TGCGCCAGCAGCTTGGAGGCAGGGCAAGTCTATGGCTACACCTTC.

The genes are TRBV3-1 (or the pseudogene TRBV3-2) and TRBJ1-6; 11 nucleotides align to TRBD1. Trimming at V came to 2 bases and at J to 9 bases, leaving 6 bases not matched to a gene. There are 16 residues in the CDR3. Germline V CDR1 and CDR2: LGHDT, YNNKEL (reference sequence). CDR3 residues: CASSQPPGQGVSPLHF. The CDR3 DNA reads as TGTGCCAGCAGCCAACCTCCGGGACAGGGGGTTTCACCCCTCCACTTT.

On this clone itself: Within the sample, other DNA sequences also encode this same CDR3. V is TRBV28 and J is TRBJ2-7; 7 bases align to TRBD1. Germline trimming cut 4 bases from V and 0 bases from J; bases unmatched to any gene: 0. CDR1 and CDR2 (germline): MDHEN, SYDVKM. This CDR3 spans 13 amino acids. CDR3 nucleotide sequence: TGTGCCAGCAGTTCAGGGGGCTCCTACGAGCAGTACTTC. Translation gives CASSSGGSYEQYF. Complete variable domain (other parts from reference TRBV28 and TRBJ2-7): DVKVTQSSRYLVKRTGEKVFLECVQDMDHENMFWYRQDPGLGLRLIYFSYDVKMKEKGDIPEGYSVSREKKERFSLILESASTNQTSMYLCASSSGGSYEQYFGPGTRLTVT.

This rearrangement joins TRBV7-2 to TRBJ1-2, with TRBD1 matching 8 bases. Germline CDR1 SGHTA, CDR2 FQGNSA. This CDR3 region has 15 residues. Germline trimming cut 4 bases from V and 5 bases from J; bases unmatched to any gene: 9. CDR3 nucleotides: TGTGCCAGCAGCTCCAATGGACAGGGCCCATATGGCTACACCTTC. It specifies CASSSNGQGPYGYTF.

This clone was seen ten or more times. The rearrangement links TRBV5-1 to TRBJ1-1; TRBD1 matches 11 bases. The junction had 5 bases not matched to a gene; V was cut back by 9 bases and J by 4 bases. The germline CDR1 and CDR2 sequences are SGHRS and YFSETQ. CDR3 size: 13 residues. The CDR3, as DNA: TGCGCCACGACCGGGACAGGGGGCACTGAAGCTTTCTTT. This codes for CATTGTGGTEAFF.

This chain joins TRBV12-3 or TRBV12-4 and TRBJ2-7; no firm D call. V lost 2 bases, J lost 0 bases, and 5 bases lay in between. The CDR3 covers 13 residues. CDR3 amino acids: CASSLTGSYEQYF. The CDR3 region has the DNA TGTGCCAGCAGTTTAACTGGCTCCTACGAGCAGTACTTC.

The chain joins TRBV4-1 to TRBJ2-3; maybe TRBD1 (5 bases). Trimming pared 4 bases from V and 0 bases from J, leaving 14 bases between. The CDR3 totals 16 residues. Germline V gene lookup returns CDR1 MGHRA and CDR2 YSYEKL. The CDR3 sequence: CASSPRTFTSTDTQYF. The CDR3 DNA reads TGCGCCAGCAGCCCGCGGACATTTACTAGCACAGATACGCAGTATTTT.

V is TRBV18 and J is TRBJ1-4; D is ambiguous. V lost 3 bases to trimming and J lost 2 bases, with 7 bases between them. The CDR3 loop spans 14 amino acids. The germline V gene encodes CDR1 KGHSH and CDR2 LQKENI. The DNA for the CDR3 is TGTGCCAGCTCACCGGAAGCGACTAATGAAAAACTGTTTTTT. Translation gives CASSPEATNEKLFF. Full variable domain (remainder filled in from reference TRBV18 and TRBJ1-4): NAGVMQNPRHLVRRRGQEARLRCSPMKGHSHVYWYRQLPEEGLKFMVYLQKENIIDESGMPKERFSAEFPKEGPSILRIQQVVRGDSAAYFCASSPEATNEKLFFGSGTQLSVL.

V is TRBV7-9 and J is TRBJ1-4; D is unresolved. V shed 1 base and J shed 8 bases, with 11 bases lying between them. The CDR3 sequence is 14 residues long. Germline loops: CDR1 SEHNR, CDR2 FQNEAQ (reference sequence). CDR3: CASSLVANEEKLFF. The CDR3 region has the DNA TGTGCCAGCAGCTTAGTTGCGAATGAAGAAAAACTGTTTTTT.

The CDR3 loop is CASSLAPPRGGLDTIYF. CDR3 DNA sequence: TGTGCCAGCAGCTTAGCCCCCCCCAGGGGAGGGTTAGACACCATATATTTT. This chain connects TRBV11-2 to TRBJ1-3; D might be TRBD1 (6 bases). The germline V gene has CDR1 SGHAT and CDR2 FQNNGV. The CDR3 has 17 amino acids. V was cut by 1 base and J by 8 bases, with 21 bases left in between.

The chain joins TRBV27 to TRBJ1-5; 7 bases fit TRBD1. The J segment lost 3 bases and the V segment lost 3 bases, leaving 2 bases of the junction unmatched. The germline V gene encodes CDR1 MNHEY and CDR2 SMNVEV (reference sequence). The CDR3 spans 14 residues. CDR3 sequence reads: CASSLGQLNQPQHF. The DNA of the CDR3 is TGTGCCAGCAGTTTGGGACAGCTCAATCAGCCCCAGCATTTT.

CDR3 nucleotide sequence: TGTGCCAGTAGTATGCACACAGGGGCCACGAACACCGGGGAGCTGTTTTTT. Its protein product is CASSMHTGATNTGELFF. The rearrangement links TRBV19 to TRBJ2-2, with 7 positions matching TRBD1. The germline V gene has CDR1 LNHDA and CDR2 SQIVND (reference sequence). The CDR3 totals 17 residues. Germline trimming cut 3 bases from V and 0 bases from J; bases unmatched to any gene: 7.

The chain carries TRBV27 and TRBJ1-1; 7 bases are a match to TRBD1. Unmatched junction bases numbered 7, after V lost 4 bases and J lost 2 bases. Germline V lookup: CDR1 MNHEY, CDR2 SMNVEV (reference sequence). CDR3 length: 15 amino acids. CDR3 region: CASSSMGQRNTEAFF. The CDR3 DNA follows: TGTGCCAGCAGTTCTATGGGACAGAGAAACACTGAAGCTTTCTTT.

The V and J genes are TRBV5-1 and TRBJ1-5; D is unclear. The CDR3 has 15 amino acids. Deletions cut 4 bases from V and 3 bases from J, with 14 bases between. The germline gives CDR1 SGHRS, CDR2 YFSETQ. The CDR3 loop reads CASSPSPGSNQPQHF. DNA of the CDR3: TGCGCCAGCAGCCCCAGTCCGGGATCCAATCAGCCCCAGCATTTT.